The 3 T cell receptor beta chains given below trace back to one sample, sequenced in a study of regulatory T cells in long-lasting Graves disease. The time point: newly diagnosed GD, antithyroid drugs for less than 3 months. Extracted RNA from PBMCs served as the source of the TCR library. Assembly of TCR beta libraries relied on iRepertoire HTBI primers together with Arm-PCR of CDR3 regions. TCRdb re-called the multiplex PCR reads through MiXCR, storing one row per CDR3 protein. The profile shows 500,000 to 700,000 distinct CDR3 sequences, less than 20% of them singletons. These data were likewise used in another study, on T cells in Graves' hyperthyroidism and ophthalmopathy.

This specimen consisted of peripheral blood mononuclear cells (PBMCs), obtained at new diagnosis, from a patient treated with antithyroid drugs. The source is a woman in her 30s with Graves disease.

Only a few counts were recorded for this clonotype. This chain uses TRBV28 with TRBJ1-3, with 8 positions matching TRBD1. The CDR3 covers 17 residues. In germline, CDR1 is MDHEN, CDR2 SYDVKM. Trimming at V came to 6 bases and at J to 4 bases, leaving 14 bases not matched to a gene. The CDR3 here is CASSGQGLRLKGNTIYF. The CDR3 DNA reads as TGTGCCAGCAGCGGACAGGGACTAAGACTAAAAGGAAACACCATATATTTT.

This clonotype was picked up many times. The chain uses TRBV7-6 and TRBJ2-7; possible D gene TRBD1, 5 bases. Deletions cut 3 bases from V and 3 bases from J, with 18 bases between. The CDR3 totals 16 residues. Germline V lookup: CDR1 SGHVS, CDR2 FNYEAQ. CDR3 sequence (DNA): TGTGCCAGCAGCTTGGTGGCAGGGTCGGTTCGCTACGAGCAGTACTTC. As protein: CASSLVAGSVRYEQYF.

This clonotype has only a few counts. The chain recombines TRBV19 with TRBJ1-1; 7 bases are shared with TRBD1. The V gene end was trimmed by 8 bases and the J gene end by 4 bases; junction bases not matched to a gene: 13. The CDR3 runs 15 residues. Germline V gene sequence: CDR1 LNHDA, CDR2 SQIVND (reference sequence). CDR3 bases: TGTGCCAGTCTCTTTCTTACAGGGGAGGCCACTGAAGCTTTCTTT. It yields the protein CASLFLTGEATEAFF. The full variable domain, completed using reference TRBV19 and TRBJ1-1, is DGGITQSPKYLFRKEGQNVTLSCEQNLNHDAMYWYRQDPGQGLRLIYYSQIVNDFQKGDIAEGYSVSREKKESFPLTVTSAQKNPTAFYLCASLFLTGEATEAFFGQGTRLTVV.